This TCR beta chain was profiled in a study of OX40 agonist ivuxolimab in advanced cancers. Concerning the study at large: Ivuxolimab, which targeted the costimulatory receptor OX40 (CD134), was an agonistic, fully human IgG2 monoclonal antibody. Three dose-escalation patients achieved partial responses, one with hepatocellular carcinoma and two with cutaneous melanoma. In the dose-escalation cohort, approximately 82% of patients were male, and the mean age was approximately 60 years, with a range of roughly 23 to 85. Intravenous ivuxolimab was administered to patients every 2 weeks at six dose levels: 0.01, 0.1, 0.3, 1.5, 3 and 10 mg/kg. The point of sequencing TCRbeta in the periphery was to test whether ivuxolimab changed TCR sequence diversity and drove clonal T-cell expansion. The paper describes the monotherapy dose-escalation part (N ≈ 50 patients) of the phase I trial of ivuxolimab. Among the roughly 50 dose-escalation patients, some 19 had hepatocellular carcinoma, around 15 melanoma, 9 renal cell carcinoma and 9 head and neck cancer. Prior anti-PD-1, anti-PD-L1 or anti-CTLA-4 therapy was permitted, and checkpoint inhibitors had been received by about two fifths of dose-escalation patients.

The trial excluded patients who had a history of autoimmune disease or who were on systemic immunosuppression. Peripheral blood for TCR sequencing was collected from all dose cohorts at baseline, on cycle 4 day 1, and on cycle 7 day 1. Samples were obtained from an open-label, multicenter, first-in-human phase I dose-escalation trial of ivuxolimab. The trial enrolled adults with locally advanced or metastatic head and neck squamous cell, hepatocellular, melanoma or renal cell carcinoma. CD4+ and CD8+ T cells were sorted separately from peripheral blood before TCR sequencing. V loses 5 bases at its end and J loses 7 bases; junction bases beyond the gene matches: 4. The germline V gene (reference sequence) gives CDR1 as SEHNR and CDR2 as FQNEAQ. The CDR3 contains 13 residues, cysteine and phenylalanine counted. This entry keeps only the CDR3 DNA: 39 bases, framed from base 1. Genomic DNA was isolated from the sorted cells so that the TCRbeta CDR3 region could be sequenced. TCRbeta CDR3 regions were sequenced using the immunoSEQ Assay. In TCRdb, the immuneACCESS table is reduced to in-frame sequences with V and J assigned. These tables do not hold every clone; where another copy was compared, an unresolved V gene accounts for under half, and the others remain unexplained. The sample data list around 70,000 clones, and 80% to 95% of these were observed just once. The ten top clones hold 5% to 7% of the sample.

A note on this clone: No antigen is known for it. Within one base of it there is no much larger clone, and no base qualities were kept.

Broad study findings and their caveats: The antigen specificity of the peripheral T cells that underwent clonal expansion was not determined. After ivuxolimab, more expanded clones were found on average in CD8+ T cells than in CD4+ T cells. Clonal expansion of both CD4+ and CD8+ blood T cells was observed from baseline to week 6 at doses 0.1 to 3.0 mg/kg. In the 0.1-3.0 mg/kg groups, partial responders were among the patients with the lowest normalized peripheral clonal expansion, particularly in CD8+ T cells. Low levels of normalized T-cell clonal expansion were also seen in some patients who did not respond.

The clonotype was recovered from an adult with an advanced solid tumor such as melanoma, head and neck, liver or kidney cancer. Sample: CD4+ or CD8+ T cells sorted from blood, taken in a trial of the OX40 agonist ivuxolimab. Recombination joined TRBV7-9 with TRBJ1-2, and 10 junctional nucleotides match TRBD1. CDR3 protein: CASSLGTGAGYTF. Here is the DNA: TGTGCCAGCAGCCTGGGGACAGGGGCTGGCTACACCTTC.